This T cell receptor (beta chain) stems from a study of blood T cell repertoires in COVID-19. Only in-frame clones appear in the TCRdb table, and some are missing; sequencing was by immunoSEQ multiplex PCR. The sample consists of approximately 210,000 clones, over 70% of them appearing once. From germline, CDR1 is SGHRS and CDR2 YFSETQ. CDR3 length: 14 residues. V was shortened by 0 bases and J by 9 bases, with 14 bases between the two germline ends. This chain joins TRBV5-1 and TRBJ2-3; weak D call: TRBD1 (6 bases). This receptor was obtained from a man aged 50 to 60 with active or convalescent COVID-19. The sequencing sample was made of peripheral blood. DNA for the CDR3: TGCGCCAGCAGCTTGGCTGTTCCGGGACACACGCAGTATTTT. Its translation is CASSLAVPGHTQYF.